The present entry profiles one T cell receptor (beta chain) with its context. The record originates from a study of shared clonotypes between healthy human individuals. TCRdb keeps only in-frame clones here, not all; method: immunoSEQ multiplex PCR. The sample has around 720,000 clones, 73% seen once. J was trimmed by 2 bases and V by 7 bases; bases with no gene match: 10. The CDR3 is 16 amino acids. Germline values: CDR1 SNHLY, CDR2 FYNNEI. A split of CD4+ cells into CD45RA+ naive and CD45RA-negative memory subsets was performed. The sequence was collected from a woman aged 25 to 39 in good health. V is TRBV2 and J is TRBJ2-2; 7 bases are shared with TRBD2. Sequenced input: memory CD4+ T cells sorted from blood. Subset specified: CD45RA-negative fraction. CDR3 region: CASTEVASGNTGELFF. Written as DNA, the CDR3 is TGTGCCAGCACCGAGGTAGCTAGCGGTAACACCGGGGAGCTGTTTTTT.